This T cell receptor beta chain comes out of a study of blood T cell repertoires in COVID-19 (dated by TCRdb to the early 2020s). In terms of the full investigation: Collaborator samples came from the United States, Italy and Spain and covered acute and convalescent phases of COVID-19. The prospective study material was composed of cDNA or gDNA derived from T cells, B-cell-depleted T cells, or PBMCs. The dataset comprised deeply sampled blood TCRbeta repertoires from subjects exposed to, actively infected with, or recovered from COVID-19. The repertoires were released in a freely available public database meant as a resource for research on the immune response to SARS-CoV-2. Samples were obtained from the ongoing ImmuneRACE study (first 160 participants) and from over 1,000 subjects provided by 6 global collaborators. Nearly every sample came with metadata listing a de-identified subject ID, COVID-19 status, age in years and sex. HLA class I and class II types, where available, came from metadata supplied by the sample provider rather than from assay-based typing.

The immunoSEQ Assay, a bias-controlled multiplex PCR, was used to amplify TCRbeta CDR3 regions from genomic DNA. From the authors' description of their analysis: Nucleated cell counts per sample were estimated from amplification of reference gene primers within the assay. To quantify the absolute abundance of each unique TCRbeta CDR3 rearrangement, sequence reads were collapsed and filtered. For each sample, productive Simpson clonality was calculated as the square root of Simpson's diversity index over productive rearrangements. TCRdb stores this immuneACCESS table with in-frame sequences only. Part of the clones is absent; in the studies checked, under half of the shortfall reflects unresolved V genes, and no reason is known for the rest. The DNA gave D and trimming, while V, J and clone size come from that table. The table for this sample lists more than 85,000 clones; nearly 90% of them were counted only once. The top ten constitute approximately 4.5% of the sample.

Trimming removed 3 bases from V and 4 bases from J, leaving 15 bases between the germline ends. CDR1 is given as KGHSH and CDR2 as LQKENI, both from the germline V gene. Measured from the cysteine to the phenylalanine, the CDR3 is 16 residues long. CDR3 DNA only is kept here, 48 bases in frame from base 1. Comments on this clone: It has no known antigen specificity. Base-call qualities are not available, and no considerably larger clone is one nucleotide away.

Whole blood was collected in K2EDTA tubes by collaborating institutions according to the institutions' own protocols. For TCRbeta analysis, collaborators shipped samples in one of three forms: frozen whole blood, isolated PBMCs, or DNA extracted from either of those sample types. Study-wide conclusions, independent of this receptor: How much clinical and demographic metadata was included differed by source and by participant, and the metadata was provided uncurated.

The TCR comes from a man between 65 and 85 years old with acute or convalescent COVID-19. The V and J segments used are TRBV18 and TRBJ1-4; matching of 6 bases hints at TRBD1 as the D gene. The sample was peripheral blood. Here is the DNA: TGTGCCAGCTCACCTGGGGGCGGAGGCCTTAATGAAAAACTGTTTTTT. Protein translation: CASSPGGGGLNEKLFF.